These 32 T cell receptor beta chains share one sample of origin, sequenced in a study of CD4+ T cells in melanoma. Sequencing was performed with immunoSEQ multiplex PCR; in TCRdb, only in-frame clones are kept and a portion is missing. Among fewer than 11,000 clones listed, approximately 71% were seen once. Sequences were obtained from cells from a culture (not recorded whether cultured in vitro). Source of these receptors: a human donor with melanoma.

The chain combines TRBV30 with TRBJ1-1; D is uncertain. The CDR3 is made up of 13 amino acids. Germline V gene data show CDR1 as GTSNPN and CDR2 as SVGIG (reference sequence). V was trimmed by 2 bases and J by 2 bases, leaving 9 bases between them. CDR3: CAWSLGSNTEAFF. CDR3 sequence (DNA): TGTGCCTGGAGTTTGGGCTCTAACACTGAAGCTTTCTTT.

The J gene is TRBJ2-3, the V gene TRBV10-3, with 8 bases matching TRBD2. Looked up from germline, CDR1 is ENHRY and CDR2 is SYGVKD. The CDR3 is 13 residues long. V lost 8 bases to trimming and J lost 6 bases; unmatched junction nucleotides: 7. This chain's CDR3 is CAIGGTSWDTQYF. CDR3 sequence (DNA): TGTGCCATCGGGGGGACTAGTTGGGATACGCAGTATTTT.

This clone was counted between two and nine times. The chain uses TRBV5-1 and TRBJ2-3; D could derive from TRBD1 or TRBD2 (6 bases each). V shed 0 bases and J shed 4 bases, with 9 bases lying between them. The CDR3 is 14 amino acids. Germline assignment: CDR1 SGHRS and CDR2 YFSETQ. The CDR3 sequence is CASSLEGGPDTQYF. CDR3 DNA sequence: TGCGCCAGCAGCTTGGAGGGGGGACCAGATACGCAGTATTTT.

CDR3 amino acids: CASSFGPKAATNEKLFF. CDR3 DNA sequence: TGTGCCAGCAGCTTCGGGCCAAAGGCAGCAACTAATGAAAAACTGTTTTTT. The chain links TRBV5-4 to TRBJ1-4; unclear D gene. CDR3 length equals 17 residues. Germline CDR1 and CDR2: SGHNT and YYREEE (reference sequence). The V end lost 2 bases, the J end lost 0 bases, and 14 bases lay between the germline ends.

The chain has TRBV13 and TRBJ1-2; perhaps TRBD1 as D (6 bases). V lost 4 bases to trimming and J lost 5 bases, with 14 bases between them. The CDR3 is made up of 14 amino acids. Germline CDR1 and CDR2: PRHDT and FYEKMQ (reference sequence). The CDR3 region is CASSSLTGRYGYTF. DNA of the CDR3: TGTGCCAGCAGCTCCTTGACAGGCAGATATGGCTACACCTTC.

The chain joins TRBV30 to TRBJ1-1, with TRBD1 matching 11 bases. CDR1 and CDR2 from the germline V gene are GTSNPN and SVGIG (reference sequence). The CDR3 loop spans 15 amino acids. J lost 4 bases, V lost 0 bases, and 4 bases had no gene match. As DNA, the CDR3 is TGTGCCTGGAGTGTTGCCGGGACAGGGGGCACTGAAGCTTTCTTT. Its translation: CAWSVAGTGGTEAFF.

This chain joins TRBV18 and TRBJ1-1; D remains unclear. The V end was cut by 6 bases, the J end by 8 bases, with 16 bases between. This CDR3 region has 13 residues. Germline assignment: CDR1 KGHSH and CDR2 LQKENI. CDR3 sequence reads: CASSQRFDGEAFF. In DNA, the CDR3 is TGTGCCAGCTCGCAGAGATTTGATGGAGAAGCTTTCTTT.

This chain links TRBV4-1 with TRBJ1-5; TRBD1 matches 7 bases. V shed 0 bases and J 3 bases; nucleotides not matched to a gene: 8. This CDR3 is built from 17 residues. Germline-derived CDR1 and CDR2 are MGHRA and YSYEKL. The CDR3 sequence: CASSQERQGRANQPQHF. CDR3 DNA sequence: TGCGCCAGCAGCCAAGAACGACAGGGACGAGCCAATCAGCCCCAGCATTTT.

This clone turned up a few times. The chain employs TRBV6-6 and TRBJ1-1; D is undetermined. The V gene's germline CDR1 is MNHNY and CDR2 SVGAGI (reference sequence). The ends were cut back, 2 bases at V and 0 bases at J, with 13 bases in the middle. This CDR3 is built from 16 residues. The CDR3 here is CASSYGLGRLNTEAFF. The CDR3 coding sequence is TGTGCCAGCAGTTACGGGCTCGGACGGCTGAACACTGAAGCTTTCTTT.

The chain carries TRBV11-2 and TRBJ2-1, with D possibly being TRBD2 (5 bases). The CDR3 sequence is 14 residues long. Germline V lookup: CDR1 SGHAT, CDR2 FQNNGV. The germline V and J ends were trimmed by 7 bases and 8 bases, with 18 bases remaining between them. Written as DNA, the CDR3 is TGTGCCAGCACCCCTCGGCCGGGGAAGGATGAGCAGTTCTTC. Translating gives CASTPRPGKDEQFF.

The sample holds a few counts of this clone. The rearrangement uses TRBV19 and TRBJ2-1; 11 bases agree with TRBD2. CDR1 is LNHDA and CDR2 is SQIVND in the germline V gene (reference sequence). With V trimmed by 5 bases and J by 7 bases, 16 bases remained unmatched. The CDR3 has 18 residues. CDR3 sequence (DNA): TGTGCCAGTAGTCGCATCCCGATCCTAGCGGGGGGCGGGAATGAGCAGTTCTTC. Encoded protein: CASSRIPILAGGGNEQFF.

This chain uses TRBV5-1 with TRBJ2-7; 11 bases line up with TRBD2. CDR3 length equals 17 residues. With 1 base clipped from V and 6 bases from J, the junction kept 12 bases outside the gene matches. Germline CDR1 is SGHRS and CDR2 is YFSETQ. CDR3 DNA: TGCGCCAGCAGCTTGAGCGGGACTAGCGGACACTTGGGCGAGCAGTACTTC. Translated, it gives CASSLSGTSGHLGEQYF. Using reference TRBV5-1 and TRBJ2-7 for the parts outside the CDR3, the full variable domain is KAGVTQTPRYLIKTRGQQVTLSCSPISGHRSVSWYQQTPGQGLQFLFEYFSETQRNKGNFPGRFSGRQFSNSRSEMNVSTLELGDSALYLCASSLSGTSGHLGEQYFGPGTRLTVT.

This chain uses TRBV27 with TRBJ1-2, with D possibly being TRBD1 (5 bases). V was clipped by 0 bases and J by 5 bases, with 16 bases between them. Looked up from germline, CDR1 is MNHEY and CDR2 is SMNVEV (reference sequence). CDR3 length: 16 residues. The CDR3 protein is CASSLSTRVPRYGYTF. CDR3 sequence (DNA): TGTGCCAGCAGTTTATCCACCAGGGTCCCGCGGTATGGCTACACCTTC.

The V gene is TRBV7-6, the J gene TRBJ2-3; 8 bases line up with TRBD2. The V and J ends lost 2 bases and 14 bases, in that order; junction bases with no gene match: 15. Germline CDR1 SGHVS, CDR2 FNYEAQ. The CDR3 runs to 15 residues. This chain's CDR3 is CASSLKGLGAPIVYF. CDR3 coding DNA: TGTGCCAGCAGCTTAAAGGGACTAGGTGCCCCGATAGTGTATTTT.

This clone has more than one count but fewer than ten. A junction boundary mismatches the germline segment, possibly from a read error. The CDR3 reads CASRLAGGPTDTQYF. The CDR3 coding sequence is TGTGCCAGCAGATTAGCGGGGGGGCCCACAGATACGCAGTATTTT. The chain links TRBV7-2 to TRBJ2-3, with TRBD2 matching 11 bases. The CDR3 sequence is 15 residues long. CDR1 is SGHTA, CDR2 FQGNSA, per germline.

This clone occurred once. The chain has TRBV7-6 and TRBJ2-3; 7 bases match TRBD1. V was pared by 5 bases and J by 1 base, with 6 bases of the junction left unmatched. CDR1 is SGHVS, CDR2 FNYEAQ, per germline. CDR3 length: 15 residues. CDR3 protein: CASSHGTARTDTQYF. In nucleotides, the CDR3 is TGTGCCAGCAGCCACGGGACAGCACGCACAGATACGCAGTATTTT.

The chain is built from TRBV5-4 and TRBJ1-1; D uncertain. This CDR3 is built from 14 residues. Between the trimmed V and J ends, which lost 4 bases and 2 bases, there was a span of 12 bases. Per germline, CDR1 SGHNT and CDR2 YYREEE (reference sequence). The CDR3 protein is CASSRIRENTEAFF. The CDR3 coding sequence is TGTGCCAGCAGCCGAATACGCGAAAACACTGAAGCTTTCTTT.

This sequence joins TRBV14 and TRBJ2-3; no reliable D call. The CDR3 is 13 residues long. V was shortened by 4 bases and J by 1 base, with 6 bases between the two germline ends. Germline V CDR1 and CDR2: SGHDN, FVKESK. CDR3 in DNA: TGTGCCAGCAGCCCCCTTGGCACAGATACGCAGTATTTT. This translates into CASSPLGTDTQYF.

The V call is TRBV7-3, the J call TRBJ2-7, with D uncertain. Germline V CDR1 and CDR2: SGHTA, FQGTGA. This CDR3 has 14 residues. V lost 5 bases, J lost 0 bases, and 11 bases lay in between. CDR3 sequence reads: CASSPSGGSYEQYF. In DNA form, the CDR3 reads TGTGCCAGCAGCCCGTCAGGCGGCTCCTACGAGCAGTACTTC.

This sequence joins TRBV10-1 and TRBJ2-1; 9 bases align to TRBD2. Germline V gene data show CDR1 as WNHNN and CDR2 as SYGVQD (reference sequence). V lost 3 bases, J lost 2 bases, and 2 bases stayed unmatched. The CDR3 has 15 amino acids. The CDR3 coding sequence is TGCGCCAGCAGTGATAGCGGGGGTCCCTACAATGAGCAGTTCTTC. Translating gives CASSDSGGPYNEQFF.

This sequence joins TRBV7-7 and TRBJ2-1, with D possibly called TRBD1 or TRBD2 (5 bases each). The CDR3 length is 13 residues. Trimming left V 4 bases short and J 7 bases short, with 11 bases between. The germline CDR1 and CDR2 sequences are SSHAT and FNYEAQ (reference sequence). Here the CDR3 DNA reads TGTGCCAGCAGCTCGTCCGAGGGGAATGAGCAGTTCTTC. Encoded protein: CASSSSEGNEQFF.

This chain joins TRBV19 and TRBJ1-2, with D possibly being TRBD1 (6 bases). V was cut by 5 bases and J by 5 bases, with 9 bases left in between. Germline values: CDR1 LNHDA, CDR2 SQIVND (reference sequence). This CDR3 is built from 12 residues. This chain's CDR3 is CASSLTGYGYTF. The CDR3 DNA is TGTGCCAGTAGTCTAACAGGGTATGGCTACACCTTC. Full variable domain (missing parts from reference TRBV19 and TRBJ1-2): DGGITQSPKYLFRKEGQNVTLSCEQNLNHDAMYWYRQDPGQGLRLIYYSQIVNDFQKGDIAEGYSVSREKKESFPLTVTSAQKNPTAFYLCASSLTGYGYTFGSGTRLTVV.

The V gene is TRBV5-1, the J gene TRBJ2-5; D is undetermined. In germline, CDR1 is SGHRS, CDR2 YFSETQ. Trimming stripped 0 bases from V and 5 bases from J, with 11 bases between. The CDR3 sequence is 14 residues long. The CDR3 coding sequence is TGCGCCAGCAGCTTGGTCCCGGAGCTGGAGACCCAGTACTTC. It is translated as CASSLVPELETQYF.

The CDR3 spells CASSYRGLGGYTF. DNA of the CDR3: TGTGCCAGCAGCTACAGGGGGCTTGGTGGCTACACCTTC. The chain joins TRBV14 to TRBJ1-2, with TRBD1 identical over 9 bases. This CDR3 region has 13 residues. J lost 7 bases, V lost 5 bases, and 5 bases had no gene match. The germline CDR1 and CDR2 sequences are SGHDN and FVKESK. Complete variable domain (other parts from reference TRBV14 and TRBJ1-2): EAGVTQFPSHSVIEKGQTVTLRCDPISGHDNLYWYRRVMGKEIKFLLHFVKESKQDESGMPNNRFLAERTGGTYSTLKVQPAELEDSGVYFCASSYRGLGGYTFGSGTRLTVV.

The table lists this clone with a count of one. The chain recombines TRBV7-3 with TRBJ1-1; D remains ambiguous. Trimming took off 2 bases at V and 1 base at J, with 11 bases between the two ends. Per the germline V gene, CDR1 is SGHTA and CDR2 is FQGTGA. This CDR3 has 15 residues. In DNA, the CDR3 is TGTGCCAGCAGCTTACTGGCATTGACGAACACTGAAGCTTTCTTT. Amino acids: CASSLLALTNTEAFF.

The rearrangement joins TRBV10-1 to TRBJ1-3, with D uncertain. This CDR3 comprises 15 residues. The V end lost 3 bases, the J end lost 0 bases, and 9 bases lay between the germline ends. Germline-derived CDR1 and CDR2 are WNHNN and SYGVQD (reference sequence). The CDR3 DNA is TGCGCCAGCAGTGATGGTCCTTCCTCTGGAAACACCATATATTTT. Translated, it gives CASSDGPSSGNTIYF.

This clone has just one count. The rearrangement uses TRBV9 and TRBJ2-5, with D hard to call. Germline V gene data show CDR1 as SGDLS and CDR2 as YYNGEE. The CDR3 covers 13 residues. Deletions cut 3 bases from V and 7 bases from J, with 13 bases between. Here the CDR3 reads CASSGGLLGTQYF. The DNA for the CDR3 is TGTGCCAGCAGCGGAGGCCTATTAGGGACCCAGTACTTC.

This clone is termed medium-sized (0.01 to 0.1%). The chain carries TRBV21-1 and TRBJ1-5. TRBV21-1 is a recognized pseudogene. CDR3 size: 15 residues. The CDR3 is CASELRPGSNQPQHF. In DNA form, the CDR3 reads TGTGCCAGCGAACTTCGGCCGGGGAGCAATCAGCCCCAGCATTTT.

The chain joins TRBV5-1 to TRBJ2-3; D may be TRBD1 (6 bases). V was trimmed by 0 bases and J by 3 bases, leaving 14 bases between them. CDR1 and CDR2 (germline): SGHRS, YFSETQ. The CDR3 length is 16 residues. The DNA of the CDR3 is TGCGCCAGCAGCTTGGTTAAATCACAGGGAACAGATACGCAGTATTTT. Translated: CASSLVKSQGTDTQYF.

This chain uses TRBV14 with TRBJ1-2; 7 nucleotides match TRBD1. This CDR3 is 14 amino acids long. V shed 3 bases and J 7 bases; nucleotides not matched to a gene: 8. The germline CDR1 and CDR2 sequences are SGHDN and FVKESK. The CDR3 DNA reads as TGTGCCAGCAGCCATGAAAGGGGGCTGGTTGGCTACACCTTC. Its protein is CASSHERGLVGYTF.

CDR3 bases: TGTGCCAGCAGCTTTTTGGCTAACTATGGCTACACCTTC. Translation gives CASSFLANYGYTF. The chain links TRBV9 to TRBJ1-2; D gene uncertain. Germline V gene lookup returns CDR1 SGDLS and CDR2 YYNGEE. The CDR3 has 13 residues. V was trimmed by 4 bases and J by 0 bases, leaving 7 bases between them.

The gene calls are TRBV4-1 and TRBJ2-5; D tentatively reads TRBD1 or TRBD2 (5 bases each). This CDR3 contains 15 residues. The V end was cut by 1 base, the J end by 1 base, with 10 bases between. CDR1 and CDR2 from the germline V gene are MGHRA and YSYEKL. CDR3 region: CASSQGIGTQETQYF. CDR3 in DNA: TGCGCCAGCAGCCAAGGAATTGGGACCCAAGAGACCCAGTACTTC.